A selection of T cell receptor beta chains follows, all from one sample in a study of blood T cell repertoires in COVID-19. Generated by immunoSEQ multiplex PCR, the TCRdb table keeps only in-frame clones and is missing some. Of some 150,000 clones in the sample, around 84% were seen once. The sequenced sample was peripheral blood. The receptors here all came from a woman between 50 and 59 years old in a cohort sampled during active or convalescent COVID-19. Each CDR3 is given with its conserved first and last residue. D genes are given only for firm matches. Clone size is not always given. Where it is, it says once, few, many or a class for expanded clones.

D: .
size: .
J: TRBJ2-1
V: TRBV6-5
DNA: TGTGCCAGCAGTCGAAACCCCCCAGTCGATGAGCAGTTCTTC
CDR3: CASSRNPPVDEQFF

D: .
size: .
J: TRBJ1-1
V: TRBV6-1
DNA: TGTGCCAGCAGTGCTCAAGCAGGAACGAAGAACACTGAAGCTTTCTTT
CDR3: CASSAQAGTKNTEAFF

D: .
size: few
J: TRBJ1-5
V: TRBV6-1
DNA: TGTGCCAGCAGTGAAGCCGACGGGAATCAGCCCCAGCATTTT
CDR3: CASSEADGNQPQHF

D: .
size: .
J: TRBJ1-2
V: TRBV7-9
DNA: TGTGCCAGCAGCGTGGGTGGGCAATTTACCTACACCTTC
CDR3: CASSVGGQFTYTF

D: .
size: .
J: TRBJ2-3
V: TRBV24-1
DNA: TGTGCCACCAGTGAACCCGGGGGGCCAGACACAGATACGCAGTATTTT
CDR3: CATSEPGGPDTDTQYF

D: .
size: .
J: TRBJ1-1
V: TRBV29-1
DNA: TGCAGCGTAGCGCAGGGTTTCGCTGAAGCTTTCTTT
CDR3: CSVAQGFAEAFF

D: .
size: .
J: TRBJ2-2
V: TRBV27
DNA: TGTGCCAGCAGTCCCCCCACAAACACCGGGGAGCTGTTTTTT
CDR3: CASSPPTNTGELFF

D: .
size: .
J: TRBJ2-2
V: TRBV19
DNA: TGTGCCAGTAGTGCAGGACAGATTACCGGGGAGCTGTTTTTT
CDR3: CASSAGQITGELFF

D: TRBD1
size: few
J: TRBJ1-6
V: TRBV6-5
DNA: TGTGCCAGCCTAAGATACAGGGGTAACAATTCACCCCTCCACTTT
CDR3: CASLRYRGNNSPLHF

D: .
size: .
J: TRBJ2-7
V: TRBV2
DNA: TGTGCCAGCAGTGTTGAATTCAGGGGGGTCGAGCAGTACTTC
CDR3: CASSVEFRGVEQYF

D: TRBD2
size: .
J: TRBJ2-3
V: TRBV5-1
DNA: TGCGCCAGCAGCTTCGGGGGGACCCACACAGATACGCAGTATTTT
CDR3: CASSFGGTHTDTQYF

D: .
size: .
J: TRBJ1-3
V: TRBV4-1
DNA: TGCGCCAGCAGCCAAGATCTAGGGGGATCCTTCTCTGGAAACACCATATATTTT
CDR3: CASSQDLGGSFSGNTIYF

D: TRBD2
size: .
J: TRBJ2-1
V: TRBV4-3
DNA: TGCGCCAGCAGCCCGTTAGCGGGGGAGTTCAATGAGCAGTTCTTC
CDR3: CASSPLAGEFNEQFF

D: .
size: .
J: TRBJ2-1
V: TRBV9
DNA: TGTGCCAGCAGCACCGGGGGAGAAGACAATGAGCAGTTCTTC
CDR3: CASSTGGEDNEQFF

D: .
size: .
J: TRBJ1-5
V: TRBV24-1
DNA: TGTGCCACCAGTGGAAGTACGGGGAGAAGCAATCAGCCCCAGCATTTT
CDR3: CATSGSTGRSNQPQHF

D: TRBD2
size: .
J: TRBJ2-2
V: TRBV5-1
DNA: TGCGCCAGCAGCTTGGAACCAGCGGGGGGACCATTTGGGGAGCTGTTTTTT
CDR3: CASSLEPAGGPFGELFF